One and the same sample provided the 26 T cell receptor beta chains below, sequenced in a study of T cell changes during pregnancy in multiple sclerosis. Profiled with immunoSEQ multiplex PCR; TCRdb holds only in-frame clones, not every one. The table includes around 70,000 clones, about 92% detected once. Sequenced material: peripheral blood, taken after pregnancy. The source of these receptors is a female donor with multiple sclerosis, enrolled in a pregnancy study.

This sequence joins TRBV5-4 and TRBJ2-6, with 8 bases aligning to TRBD2. Unmatched junction bases numbered 1, after V lost 4 bases and J lost 1 base. The CDR3 runs 15 residues. The germline CDR1 and CDR2 sequences are SGHNT and YYREEE (reference sequence). The CDR3 bases are TGTGCCAGCAGCCCGGGGGGGTCTGGGGCCAACGTCCTGACTTTC. Translated, it gives CASSPGGSGANVLTF.

The V call is TRBV5-4, the J call TRBJ2-7, with TRBD1 as a possible D gene (6 bases). The CDR3 sequence is 12 residues long. Germline assignment: CDR1 SGHNT and CDR2 YYREEE (reference sequence). Trimming removed 2 bases at V and 4 bases at J, with 7 bases between. The CDR3 spells CASSLQGYEQYF. The CDR3 nucleotides read TGTGCCAGCAGCTTACAGGGTTACGAGCAGTACTTC.

A single count supports this clone. The genes are TRBV5-6 and TRBJ1-5; D remains unclear. Trimming left V 0 bases short and J 7 bases short, with 8 bases between. The CDR3 extends over 13 amino acids. The germline CDR1 and CDR2 sequences are SGHDT and YYEEEE. CDR3 in DNA: TGTGCCAGCAGCTTGGGAGCGGGCCAGCCCCAGCATTTT. Translating gives CASSLGAGQPQHF.

This clone was seen a single time. The rearrangement uses TRBV7-2 and TRBJ2-5; the D gene is possibly TRBD2 (6 bases). V lost 4 bases and J lost 0, with 12 bases in between. Germline CDR1 reads SGHTA; CDR2 reads FQGNSA. The CDR3 runs to 15 residues. This CDR3 is CASSYQRADQETQYF. For the CDR3, the DNA is TGTGCCAGCAGCTATCAGCGGGCGGACCAAGAGACCCAGTACTTC.

The chain joins TRBV6-5 to TRBJ1-4; the D is unclear. V was cut by 6 bases and J by 6 bases, with 11 bases left in between. Germline assignment: CDR1 MNHEY and CDR2 SVGAGI. The CDR3 covers 13 residues. The CDR3 DNA reads as TGTGCCAGCAGGGAGGCAGGTTATGAAAAACTGTTTTTT. Translation gives CASREAGYEKLFF.

The V gene is TRBV6-5, the J gene TRBJ1-5, with D maybe TRBD1 (5 bases). Germline V lookup: CDR1 MNHEY, CDR2 SVGAGI. V dropped 6 bases and J dropped 4 bases, with 13 bases sitting between them. CDR3 length equals 14 residues. The CDR3 sequence is CASRQLAGNQPQHF. The CDR3 DNA reads TGTGCCAGCAGGCAACTCGCAGGGAATCAGCCCCAGCATTTT.

The chain links TRBV14 to TRBJ2-5; 12 nucleotides align to TRBD2. Germline CDR1 reads SGHDN; CDR2 reads FVKESK. The CDR3 length is 15 residues. V trimming: 4 bases; J trimming: 5 bases; junction bases outside the gene matches: 5. The CDR3, as DNA: TGTGCCAGCAGCCGCAGACTAGCGGGAGCTGAGACCCAGTACTTC. It codes for CASSRRLAGAETQYF.

The chain employs TRBV6-6 and TRBJ2-5; a possible D gene is TRBD2 (5 bases). The CDR3 is made up of 14 amino acids. The V and J ends lost 7 bases and 5 bases respectively, with 17 bases between them. Looked up from germline, CDR1 is MNHNY and CDR2 is SVGAGI (reference sequence). DNA for the CDR3: TGTGCCAGCAAGGGTGGAGCGACTACGGAGACCCAGTACTTC. This gives the protein CASKGGATTETQYF.

J is TRBJ2-1 and V is TRBV7-9; D is uncertain. Germline-derived CDR1 and CDR2 are SEHNR and FQNEAQ (reference sequence). V was clipped by 0 bases and J by 3 bases, with 6 bases between them. The CDR3 consists of 14 residues. The CDR3 loop reads CASSLASYYNEQFF. The DNA for the CDR3 is TGTGCCAGCAGCTTAGCTTCTTACTACAATGAGCAGTTCTTC.

In this sample, this clone turned up once. The chain combines TRBV9 with TRBJ2-3; D is perhaps TRBD2 (5 bases). V shed 4 bases and J shed 6 bases, with 9 bases lying between them. The CDR3 spans 12 residues. In germline, CDR1 is SGDLS, CDR2 YYNGEE. The CDR3 is CASSPRGDTQYF. As DNA, the CDR3 is TGTGCCAGCAGCCCCCGAGGGGATACGCAGTATTTT.

The CDR3 here is CASSFRSAGGGEQFF. The CDR3 DNA sequence: TGTGCCAGCAGCTTCCGTTCAGCGGGAGGAGGTGAGCAGTTCTTC. The chain combines TRBV28 with TRBJ2-1, with TRBD2 identical over 9 bases. The CDR3 sequence is 15 residues long. Germline CDR1 reads MDHEN; CDR2 reads SYDVKM. Trimming took 6 bases from V and 9 from J; bases not matched to a gene: 12.

This CDR3 is CASSKTTANYGYTF. The DNA for the CDR3 is TGTGCCAGCAGCAAAACGACAGCTAACTATGGCTACACCTTC. The chain couples TRBV5-4 to TRBJ1-2; a possible D gene is TRBD1 (5 bases). CDR1 and CDR2 from the germline V gene are SGHNT and YYREEE (reference sequence). This CDR3 is 14 amino acids long. Trimming took 4 bases from V and 0 from J, leaving 10 bases between them.

J is TRBJ2-3 and V is TRBV28, with D tentatively TRBD2 (7 bases). This CDR3 contains 16 residues. Trimming left V 6 bases short and J 2 bases short, with 18 bases between. Germline V gene lookup returns CDR1 MDHEN and CDR2 SYDVKM. CDR3 sequence reads: CASSWEGRGNTDTQYF. The CDR3 DNA reads as TGTGCCAGCAGCTGGGAGGGTAGGGGGAACACAGATACGCAGTATTTT.

This clone was seen only once. The chain has TRBV9 and TRBJ2-7; 11 bases match TRBD1. This CDR3 is built from 14 residues. The germline V gene encodes CDR1 SGDLS and CDR2 YYNGEE. With 3 bases clipped from V and 4 bases from J, the junction kept 3 bases outside the gene matches. DNA for the CDR3: TGTGCCAGCAGCGCCGGGACAGGGGGATACGAGCAGTACTTC. Its translation: CASSAGTGGYEQYF.

V usage is TRBV11-2 and J usage is TRBJ2-3; 11 nucleotides match TRBD2. V lost 3 bases to trimming and J lost 3 bases; unmatched junction nucleotides: 11. The CDR3 loop spans 18 amino acids. Germline V gene sequence: CDR1 SGHAT, CDR2 FQNNGV. The CDR3 nucleotides are TGTGCCAGCAGCTTTAGCGGGAGGGCTACCCCCCCAACAGATACGCAGTATTTT. Protein sequence: CASSFSGRATPPTDTQYF.

The rearrangement uses TRBV2 and TRBJ1-1; TRBD1 agrees at 7 bases. The length of the CDR3 is 15 residues. V shed 6 bases and J 3 bases; nucleotides not matched to a gene: 10. CDR1 is SNHLY and CDR2 is FYNNEI in the germline V gene. For the CDR3, the DNA is TGTGCCAGCAGGCCCCTACAGGGGTCGGACACTGAAGCTTTCTTT. Encoded protein: CASRPLQGSDTEAFF. Full variable domain (missing parts from reference TRBV2 and TRBJ1-1): EPEVTQTPSHQVTQMGQEVILRCVPISNHLYFYWYRQILGQKVEFLVSFYNNEISEKSEIFDDQFSVERPDGSNFTLKIRSTKLEDSAMYFCASRPLQGSDTEAFFGQGTRLTVV.

The chain carries TRBV7-9 and TRBJ2-5, with TRBD1 as a possible D gene (6 bases). Germline V gene sequence: CDR1 SEHNR, CDR2 FQNEAQ (reference sequence). Trimming took 3 bases from V and 4 from J, leaving 15 bases between them. The CDR3 spans 15 residues. The CDR3 nucleotides are TGTGCCAGCAGCTTTACAGGGATTGCGGGAGAGACCCAGTACTTC. This gives the protein CASSFTGIAGETQYF.

This chain connects TRBV5-4 to TRBJ2-5, with 11 bases identical to TRBD2. Per germline, CDR1 SGHNT and CDR2 YYREEE (reference sequence). Trimming removed 0 bases from V and 5 bases from J; junction bases left unmatched: 6. CDR3 size: 16 residues. The CDR3 bases are TGTGCCAGCAGCTTGGCCAGGCCTAGCGGGGGGGAGACCCAGTACTTC. Translated, it gives CASSLARPSGGETQYF.

V is TRBV30 and J is TRBJ1-5; D unclear. The CDR3 is 13 residues long. Germline CDR1 reads GTSNPN; CDR2 reads SVGIG (reference sequence). Trimming left V 0 bases short and J 5 bases short, with 8 bases between. CDR3 sequence: CAWSVPGDQPQHF. The DNA for the CDR3 is TGTGCCTGGAGTGTCCCCGGGGATCAGCCCCAGCATTTT.

The V and J genes are TRBV5-1 and TRBJ2-3; no firm D call. V dropped 3 bases and J dropped 2 bases, with 7 bases sitting between them. The length of the CDR3 is 13 residues. In germline, CDR1 is SGHRS, CDR2 YFSETQ. The DNA for the CDR3 is TGCGCCAGCAGCTCGCGCGCCACAGATACGCAGTATTTT. Its translation is CASSSRATDTQYF. Complete variable domain (other parts from reference TRBV5-1 and TRBJ2-3): KAGVTQTPRYLIKTRGQQVTLSCSPISGHRSVSWYQQTPGQGLQFLFEYFSETQRNKGNFPGRFSGRQFSNSRSEMNVSTLELGDSALYLCASSSRATDTQYFGPGTRLTVL.

The gene calls are TRBV7-2 and TRBJ2-3; 14 nucleotides agree with TRBD2. CDR1 is SGHTA, CDR2 FQGNSA, per germline. The CDR3 runs to 16 residues. J gave up 3 bases and V 5 bases, and 4 bases lay outside the gene matches. The CDR3 DNA sequence: TGTGCCAGCAGCCCGCGACTAGCGGGAGGGACAGATACGCAGTATTTT. Protein sequence: CASSPRLAGGTDTQYF.

The gene calls are TRBV2 and TRBJ1-5; 11 bases are shared with TRBD1. CDR1 is SNHLY, CDR2 FYNNEI, per germline. With V trimmed by 2 bases and J by 6 bases, 6 bases remained unmatched. This CDR3 contains 16 residues. Here the CDR3 DNA reads TGTGCCAGCAGTGAAAGGGGACAGGGGGAACTTCAGCCCCAGCATTTT. This gives the protein CASSERGQGELQPQHF.

The chain joins TRBV5-6 to TRBJ2-7; possible D gene TRBD1, 5 bases. Trimming took off 0 bases at V and 6 bases at J, with 7 bases between the two ends. The CDR3 consists of 12 residues. CDR1 and CDR2 from the germline V gene are SGHDT and YYEEEE. The CDR3 spells CASSLVRGEQYF. CDR3 DNA sequence: TGTGCCAGCAGCTTGGTTAGGGGCGAGCAGTACTTC.

V gene TRBV5-1 combines with J gene TRBJ2-3, with 10 bases that match TRBD2. CDR3 length: 14 residues. Germline lookup yields CDR1 SGHRS and CDR2 YFSETQ. J lost 5 bases, V lost 7 bases, and 7 bases had no gene match. The CDR3 is CASGSSGRGDTQYF. Here the CDR3 DNA reads TGCGCCAGCGGATCTAGCGGGAGAGGAGATACGCAGTATTTT.

V usage is TRBV4-1 and J usage is TRBJ2-4, with D unclear. Trimming removed 1 base from V and 1 base from J, with 11 bases in between. Germline lookup yields CDR1 MGHRA and CDR2 YSYEKL. The CDR3 has 16 residues. The CDR3 region is CASSQGALSAKNIQYF. CDR3 bases: TGCGCCAGCAGCCAAGGGGCTCTTTCGGCCAAAAACATTCAGTACTTC.

This clone was recorded only once. The chain uses TRBV7-2 and TRBJ2-5; 11 nucleotides match TRBD2. The CDR3 is 16 amino acids. Trimming at V came to 6 bases and at J to 1 base, leaving 7 bases not matched to a gene. Germline assignment: CDR1 SGHTA and CDR2 FQGNSA. DNA for the CDR3: TGTGCCAGCAGGCCTTATAGCGGGGGGGGCCAAGAGACCCAGTACTTC. It translates to CASRPYSGGGQETQYF. The full variable domain, with the rest looked up from reference TRBV7-2 and TRBJ2-5, is GAGVSQSPSNKVTEKGKDVELRCDPISGHTALYWYRQSLGQGLEFLIYFQGNSAPDKSGLPSDRFSAERTGGSVSTLTIQRTQQEDSAVYLCASRPYSGGGQETQYFGPGTRLLVL.